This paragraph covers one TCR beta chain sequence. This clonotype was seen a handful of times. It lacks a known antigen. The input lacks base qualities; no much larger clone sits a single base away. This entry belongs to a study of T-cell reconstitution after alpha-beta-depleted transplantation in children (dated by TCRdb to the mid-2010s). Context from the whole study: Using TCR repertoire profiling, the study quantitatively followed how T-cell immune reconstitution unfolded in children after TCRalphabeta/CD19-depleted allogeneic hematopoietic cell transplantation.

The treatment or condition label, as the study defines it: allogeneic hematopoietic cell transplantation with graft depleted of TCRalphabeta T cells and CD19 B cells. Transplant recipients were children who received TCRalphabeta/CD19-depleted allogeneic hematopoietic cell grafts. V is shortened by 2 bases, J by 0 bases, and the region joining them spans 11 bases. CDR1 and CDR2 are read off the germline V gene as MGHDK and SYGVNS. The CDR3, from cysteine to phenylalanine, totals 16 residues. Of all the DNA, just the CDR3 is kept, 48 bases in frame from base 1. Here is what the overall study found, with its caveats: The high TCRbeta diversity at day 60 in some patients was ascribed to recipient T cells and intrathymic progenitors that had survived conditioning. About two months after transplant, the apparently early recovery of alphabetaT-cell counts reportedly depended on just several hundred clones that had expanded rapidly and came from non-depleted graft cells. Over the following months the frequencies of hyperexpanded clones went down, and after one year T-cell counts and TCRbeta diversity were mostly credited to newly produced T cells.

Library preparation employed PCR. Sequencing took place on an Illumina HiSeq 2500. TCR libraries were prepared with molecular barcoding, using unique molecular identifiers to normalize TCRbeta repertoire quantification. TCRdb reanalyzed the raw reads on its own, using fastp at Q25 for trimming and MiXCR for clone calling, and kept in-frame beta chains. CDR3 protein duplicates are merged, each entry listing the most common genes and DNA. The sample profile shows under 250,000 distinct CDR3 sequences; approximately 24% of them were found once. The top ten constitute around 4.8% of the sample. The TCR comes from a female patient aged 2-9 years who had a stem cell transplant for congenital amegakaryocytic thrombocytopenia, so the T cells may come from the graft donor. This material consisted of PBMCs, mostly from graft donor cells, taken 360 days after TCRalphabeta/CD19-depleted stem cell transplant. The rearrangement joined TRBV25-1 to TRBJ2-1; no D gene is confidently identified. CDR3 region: CASSEPAPSSYNEQFF. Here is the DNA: TGTGCCAGCAGTGAACCAGCGCCTAGCTCCTACAATGAGCAGTTCTTC.